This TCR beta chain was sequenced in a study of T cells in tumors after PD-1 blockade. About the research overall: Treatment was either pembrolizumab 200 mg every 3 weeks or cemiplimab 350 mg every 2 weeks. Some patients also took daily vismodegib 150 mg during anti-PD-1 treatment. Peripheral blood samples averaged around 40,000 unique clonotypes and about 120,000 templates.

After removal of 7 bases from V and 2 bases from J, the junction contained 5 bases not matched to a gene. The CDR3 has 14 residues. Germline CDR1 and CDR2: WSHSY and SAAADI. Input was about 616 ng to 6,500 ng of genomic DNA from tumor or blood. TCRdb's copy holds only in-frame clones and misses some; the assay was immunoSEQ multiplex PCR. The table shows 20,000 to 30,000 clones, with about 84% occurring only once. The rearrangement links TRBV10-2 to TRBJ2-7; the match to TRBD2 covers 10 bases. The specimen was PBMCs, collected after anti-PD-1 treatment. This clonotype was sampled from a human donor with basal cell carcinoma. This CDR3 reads CASMERGGAYEQYF. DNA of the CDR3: TGCGCCAGCATGGAGCGGGGGGGAGCCTACGAGCAGTACTTC.